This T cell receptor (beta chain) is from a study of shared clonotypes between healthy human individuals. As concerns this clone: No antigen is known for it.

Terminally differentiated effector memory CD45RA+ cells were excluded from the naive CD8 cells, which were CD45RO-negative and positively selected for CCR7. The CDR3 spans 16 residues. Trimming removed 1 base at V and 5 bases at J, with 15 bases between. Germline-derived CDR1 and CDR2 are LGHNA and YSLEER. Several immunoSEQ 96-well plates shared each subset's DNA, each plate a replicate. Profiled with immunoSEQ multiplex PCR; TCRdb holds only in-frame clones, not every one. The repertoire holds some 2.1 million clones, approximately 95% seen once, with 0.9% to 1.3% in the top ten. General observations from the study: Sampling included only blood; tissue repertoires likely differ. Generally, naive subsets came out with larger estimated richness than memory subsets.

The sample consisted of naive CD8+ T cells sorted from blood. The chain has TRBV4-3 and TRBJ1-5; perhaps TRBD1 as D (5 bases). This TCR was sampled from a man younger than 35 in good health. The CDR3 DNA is TGCGCCAGCAGCCAAGTCGCAGGGTCGAGGGATCAGCCCCAGCATTTT. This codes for CASSQVAGSRDQPQHF.